This note documents a single T cell receptor beta chain sequence. It has no known antigen specificity. One junction end disagrees with the germline gene, perhaps due to a read error. The same CDR3 also results from other DNA sequences found in this sample. This entry is derived from a study of cytomegalovirus exposure and HLA in healthy donors (dated by TCRdb to about 2017). As for the study more broadly: An earlier analysis of some 620 of the donors reported over 250 Gb of sequence data and around 100 million unique TCR beta sequences obtained from around 180 million T cells. The later analysis used no new phenotypic data to find candidate immune exposures, relying instead on TCR beta sequences and their occurrence across donors. The T cell repertoires of around 670 subjects were profiled by immunosequencing and related to cytomegalovirus serostatus. The genetic ancestry cluster associated with self-reported Caucasian donors included around four fifths of the roughly 400 genotyped donors. A later genetic analysis took genome-wide SNP genotypes for about 60% of the roughly 670 donors and used that subset as a discovery cohort. HLA typing covered class I and class II loci at four-digit resolution. Roughly 5 DR-DQ haplotypes were handled as single units for association and clustering, since linkage in the cohort was strong. Among 398 genotyped donors of the cohort, an average of 235,054 unique TCR beta nucleotide sequences were sequenced per donor, 15% to 20% of them non-productive. All discovery cohort repertoires had been generated using a single sequencing platform. The number of typed donors differed by locus: roughly 629-630 for A, B, C, DRB1 and DQB1; some 500 for DQA1; around 580 for DPA1; and 400 to 480 for DPB1. Donor age, sex, ethnicity and CMV serostatus were collected together with the repertoire data. Along with the approximately 650-subject first cohort, a separate validation cohort of over a hundred different subjects was used. A later analysis re-analyzed previously published TCR beta repertoires from 660 or so donors and added high-resolution HLA genotyping to study TCR occurrence patterns. High-throughput TCR immunosequencing, statistical association of individual TCRs with disease status, and machine learning were combined to predict cytomegalovirus infection status. The study aimed to test whether cataloging public T cell receptors could reveal signatures of past pathogen exposure. Roughly 300 gigabases of sequencing data and approximately 85 million unique TCR sequences were included in an early release covering roughly 600 HLA-typed donors. An earlier analysis of 587 of the donors applied high-throughput TCR beta sequencing to assess whether each TCR beta V gene segment acted as functional or pseudogenic. What the work shows at the level of the full study, not this receptor alone: For the cohort, immune exposure information was limited to CMV serostatus. Because some donors lacked HLA typing at each locus, the association tests relied only on the typed subset. A few of the identified cytomegalovirus-associated TCR beta chains were confirmed in vitro to be specific for cytomegalovirus antigens. Specific HLA alleles were associated with 16,951 TCR beta sequences at a false discovery rate of 0.05 in a later analysis. A later analysis reported that several top co-occurrence clusters appeared linked to parvovirus B19, influenza, CMV and Epstein-Barr virus. Some IMGT-functional V segments, including TRBV6-2 and TRBV6-3, could not be told apart with the 87-base-pair reads, so those segments were excluded. According to a later analysis, most CMV-associated TCR beta chains appeared to be HLA-restricted, and the HLA associations seemed to be driven largely by CMV exposure. A further reported finding was that TCR beta sequences accurately predicted the HLA-A and HLA-B alleles for most subjects in the first cohort. In a later genetic analysis, fewer N-insertions in productive TCRs were reported among donors in an Asian-associated ancestry cluster than the roughly 700-donor mean. In this cohort, only TCR beta chains were sequenced, and detectable features were limited by the absence of alpha or paired-chain data. V-gene and J-gene trimming of TCR beta chains was associated with a missense DCLRE1C variant in a later genetic analysis, and the association was replicated in an independent cohort. Because counts were too low, some 16 rarely observed V segments, including chromosome 9 orphons, were excluded from the earlier analysis of 587 of the donors. Presence/absence analyses assumed roughly uniform sequencing depth across donors, an assumption that may not hold. Broadly in line with IMGT annotations, most TCR beta V segments showed up in productive rearrangements about 90% or about 30% of the time in an earlier analysis of 587 of the donors. A later analysis found that TCR association rates varied across HLA loci, with DRB1 alleles showing the most associated TCRs and HLA-C alleles the fewest. When HLA alleles, especially DR and DQ, strongly co-occurred, attributing TCR associations to individual alleles was difficult. It was suggested by the authors that the approach could potentially be generalized to other disease states and immunological phenotypes. Linkage disequilibrium might explain the correlated functional status among segregating V segments, but an unknown experimental factor could not be ruled out. The classifier was reported to diagnose cytomegalovirus status with high specificity and sensitivity in both the original cohort and the validation cohort. While some public TCRs were present in many individuals, most TCR sequences turned up only very rarely across donors. The sequencing pipeline was judged likely to have produced a cluster of highly shared sequence variants as a technical artifact. In the study, approximately 160 TCR beta chains were listed as associated with cytomegalovirus. Compared with equally common non-associated chains, HLA-associated TCR beta chains in a later analysis were more clonally expanded and had lower generation probabilities.

The germline V gene (reference sequence) specifies SEHNR as CDR1 and FQNEAQ as CDR2. From its cysteine to its phenylalanine, the CDR3 spans 15 amino acids. Only the CDR3 region is kept as DNA, spanning 45 bases read in frame from base 1. The cohort comprised fewer than 700 healthy bone marrow donors. At the time of sampling, every cohort member was nominally healthy, though immune exposures that went unrecorded were likely present. The donor was CMV seropositive and belonged to the group of some 290 seropositive cohort members. Each donor provided a peripheral blood sample, and peripheral blood mononuclear cells were used for TCR beta sequencing. Genomic DNA extraction from the blood cell samples was performed with the Qiagen DNeasy Blood Extraction Kit. The method was the immunoSEQ multiplex PCR assay. For the multiplex PCR, a mixture combining 60 forward primers for TCR Vbeta segments and 13 reverse primers for TCR Jbeta segments was used. The CDR3 region of rearranged TCR beta genes was amplified from genomic DNA by a multiplex PCR assay. On the Illumina HiSeq System, the amplified TCR beta libraries were sequenced as 87-base-pair reads. Per the original workflow: Across the roughly 640 repertoires, a later analysis counted 60 million to 90 million unique TCR beta chains, roughly 11 million of which were shared by at least two donors. To remove PCR and sequencing errors, raw reads were error-corrected and collapsed into unique sequences using a nearest-neighbor algorithm that merged closely related sequences. V, D and J gene segments were assigned by aligning CDR3 sequences to IMGT reference sequences. Each retained sequence needed at least a six-nucleotide match to both a V gene segment and a J gene segment. Rearrangements were called productive when the CDR3 lacked stop codons and stayed in frame with V and J; all others were non-productive. Following IMGT convention, CDR3 was defined as the stretch from the second conserved V-encoded cysteine up to the conserved J-encoded phenylalanine. In an earlier analysis of just under 600 of the donors, sequences lacking an unambiguous match to a single V gene segment were excluded. An earlier analysis of fewer than 750 of the donors called V segments functional above 56.7% productive rearrangements and segregating when the between-donor standard deviation exceeded 5%. A statistical classification framework was built for diagnosing cytomegalovirus status from the catalog of TCR beta chain sequences. In a later analysis, TCR nucleotide sequences were compared against IMGT/GENE-DB human TR gene sequences so that V and J genes could be assigned. A later analysis assigned CDR3 sequences and most-parsimonious VDJ recombination scenarios with the TCRdist pipeline. A later analysis defined each TCR beta chain by its CDR3 amino acid sequence plus V-gene family, and excluded reads lacking a unique V-gene family. As a way to deal with suspected cross-contamination and a sequencing artifact, a later analysis dropped hundreds of nucleotide sequences that were highly shared and had low generation probability. A later analysis calculated a clonal expansion index for each public chain from normalized within-repertoire ranks of inferred template counts. A later analysis computed generation probabilities with a VDJ recombination model fitted to out-of-frame rearrangements, and checked the results against IGoR. Hypergeometric tests were used in a later analysis to score TCR-TCR, TCR-HLA and TCR-CMV co-occurrence, with a repertoire-size bias correction applied to the TCR pairs. To estimate false discovery rates, a later analysis permuted the HLA or CMV assignments 20 times. In a later analysis, co-occurring TCRs were grouped with DBSCAN, and TCRdist sequence similarity was added when clustering was performed within HLA-allele-positive subsets. Repertoires with fewer than 30,000 or more than 120,000 public chains were left out of co-occurrence clustering, as were about five repertoires with anomalous nucleotide sharing. TCRdb mirrors the immuneACCESS table, restricted to in-frame sequences. Some clones are absent from its copies; in checked studies, under half trace to an unresolved V gene, and the reason for the others is unknown. V, J and clone size derive from that table, while D and trimming were established from the DNA sequence. Across this sample there are fewer than 200,000 clones, with roughly 72% seen only once. The ten most abundant clones make up around 7% of the sample.

The V and J genes are TRBV7-9 and TRBJ2-1; TRBD1 matches 7 bases in the middle. The source of this sequence is a man in his forties in good health and CMV-seropositive. The specimen was PBMCs. The CDR3 corresponds to CASSLAGTVYNEQFF. At the DNA level, the sequence is TGTGCCAGTAGCTTAGCCGGGACAGTTTACAATGAGCAGTTCTTC.